This is a list of T cell receptor beta chains from one sample in a study of blood T cell repertoires in COVID-19. Some clones are missing from TCRdb's copy, which holds only in-frame ones; the method was immunoSEQ multiplex PCR. The sample lists 250,000 or so clones; roughly 85% were seen once. Input material: peripheral blood. Receptor source: a woman aged 18-29 years with acute or convalescent COVID-19. Each CDR3 is given with its conserved first and last residue. The order of the fields is J gene, D gene, V gene, CDR3 protein. A D gene is named only where the DNA matches it firmly.

J gene: TRBJ2-5; D gene: NA; V gene: TRBV30; CDR3 protein: CAWSVGGLGTQYF
J gene: TRBJ2-3; D gene: TRBD2; V gene: TRBV15; CDR3 protein: CATSSGLAVPTDTQYF
J gene: TRBJ2-5; D gene: NA; V gene: TRBV2; CDR3 protein: CASSEAVGRQETQYF
J gene: TRBJ2-4; D gene: NA; V gene: TRBV27; CDR3 protein: CASSPLPGGVAKNIQYF
J gene: TRBJ1-3; D gene: NA; V gene: TRBV30; CDR3 protein: CACAPKGRGNTIYF
J gene: TRBJ2-7; D gene: NA; V gene: TRBV6-5; CDR3 protein: CASSYSMGGISYEQYF
J gene: TRBJ2-7; D gene: TRBD1; V gene: TRBV5-1; CDR3 protein: CASSMWDREGDEQYF
J gene: TRBJ2-5; D gene: TRBD2; V gene: TRBV6-5; CDR3 protein: CASRPYGLAGETQYF
J gene: TRBJ1-2; D gene: NA; V gene: TRBV9; CDR3 protein: CASSAQQDFNYGYTF
J gene: TRBJ2-3; D gene: TRBD2; V gene: TRBV19; CDR3 protein: CASSIQREPDTQYF
J gene: TRBJ1-1; D gene: NA; V gene: TRBV7-9; CDR3 protein: CASSPDYRGSTEAFF
J gene: TRBJ1-2; D gene: TRBD1; V gene: TRBV7-2; CDR3 protein: CASSLGGTGYGYTF
J gene: TRBJ2-5; D gene: NA; V gene: TRBV2; CDR3 protein: CASSRAGEETQYF
J gene: TRBJ1-3; D gene: TRBD1; V gene: TRBV6-5; CDR3 protein: CASSYGTGSGNTIYF
J gene: TRBJ2-7; D gene: NA; V gene: TRBV27; CDR3 protein: CASSSHTLTYEQYF
J gene: TRBJ2-1; D gene: TRBD2; V gene: TRBV28; CDR3 protein: CASSLGASGYNEQFF
J gene: TRBJ2-1; D gene: TRBD2; V gene: TRBV14; CDR3 protein: CASSNLAGGYNEQFF
J gene: TRBJ2-7; D gene: TRBD1; V gene: TRBV19; CDR3 protein: CASTPGDRVNEQYF
J gene: TRBJ2-3; D gene: TRBD2; V gene: TRBV29-1; CDR3 protein: CSVEKGGGTDTQYF
J gene: TRBJ2-5; D gene: TRBD1; V gene: TRBV5-1; CDR3 protein: CATHTGQGAETQYF
J gene: TRBJ1-2; D gene: NA; V gene: TRBV5-1; CDR3 protein: CASSLTWTANYGYTF
J gene: TRBJ2-3; D gene: NA; V gene: TRBV5-1; CDR3 protein: CASSPPKGADTQYF
J gene: TRBJ1-5; D gene: TRBD1; V gene: TRBV6-2/TRBV6-3; CDR3 protein: CASSYSMIRQGATSNQPQHF
J gene: TRBJ2-6; D gene: NA; V gene: TRBV5-4; CDR3 protein: CASSPRTSGANVLTF
J gene: TRBJ2-7; D gene: TRBD1; V gene: TRBV5-1; CDR3 protein: CASSTTGTVSYEQYF
J gene: TRBJ1-1; D gene: TRBD1; V gene: TRBV5-1; CDR3 protein: CASSLGDRGDTEAFF
J gene: TRBJ2-1; D gene: NA; V gene: TRBV28; CDR3 protein: CASSPPQGRRYNEQFF
J gene: TRBJ1-1; D gene: TRBD1; V gene: TRBV15; CDR3 protein: CATSSDPGQGFKAFF
J gene: TRBJ1-3; D gene: NA; V gene: TRBV30; CDR3 protein: CAWSSGGGGNTIYF
J gene: TRBJ2-1; D gene: TRBD2; V gene: TRBV28; CDR3 protein: CASSGLAGVDEQFF
J gene: TRBJ1-1; D gene: NA; V gene: TRBV19; CDR3 protein: CASRATVDTEAFF
J gene: TRBJ2-1; D gene: TRBD2; V gene: TRBV7-2; CDR3 protein: CASRVAGRPNNEQFF
J gene: TRBJ1-5; D gene: NA; V gene: TRBV5-1; CDR3 protein: CASSFRSGILGNSNQPQHF
J gene: TRBJ2-2; D gene: TRBD1; V gene: TRBV7-8; CDR3 protein: CASSPRRTGVTGELFF
J gene: TRBJ2-5; D gene: TRBD2; V gene: TRBV30; CDR3 protein: CAWSLRGETQYF
J gene: TRBJ2-5; D gene: NA; V gene: TRBV7-9; CDR3 protein: CASSYQETQYF
J gene: TRBJ1-6; D gene: NA; V gene: TRBV7-8; CDR3 protein: CASTLTRRNSPLHF
J gene: TRBJ2-7; D gene: TRBD2; V gene: TRBV7-2; CDR3 protein: CASSLAPSGPYEQYF
J gene: TRBJ1-3; D gene: TRBD1; V gene: TRBV19; CDR3 protein: CASSIGQVSGNTIYF
J gene: TRBJ2-1; D gene: NA; V gene: TRBV5-6; CDR3 protein: CASSLTGSDNEQFF
J gene: TRBJ2-2; D gene: TRBD1; V gene: TRBV2; CDR3 protein: CASRGLDRGQAGELFF
J gene: TRBJ2-1; D gene: NA; V gene: TRBV5-1; CDR3 protein: CASSLTGYNEQFF
J gene: TRBJ1-1; D gene: TRBD1; V gene: TRBV2; CDR3 protein: CASRGTGGTGRQAFF
J gene: TRBJ2-7; D gene: TRBD1; V gene: TRBV27; CDR3 protein: CASSFLTGDYEQYF
J gene: TRBJ1-1; D gene: TRBD1; V gene: TRBV2; CDR3 protein: CASSRTLWDRVSSEAFF
J gene: TRBJ2-2; D gene: TRBD2; V gene: TRBV18; CDR3 protein: CASSPASTSARTGELFF
J gene: TRBJ1-1; D gene: TRBD1; V gene: TRBV6-5; CDR3 protein: CASTDRTGRTEAFF
J gene: TRBJ1-2; D gene: NA; V gene: TRBV7-8; CDR3 protein: CASSLGQIYGYTF
J gene: TRBJ2-3; D gene: NA; V gene: TRBV7-2; CDR3 protein: CASSFPGLVDTQYF
J gene: TRBJ2-1; D gene: TRBD2; V gene: TRBV7-2; CDR3 protein: CASSFTSGGYNEQFF
J gene: TRBJ1-1; D gene: TRBD1; V gene: TRBV19; CDR3 protein: CASSLRDRVNTEAFF
J gene: TRBJ1-2; D gene: NA; V gene: TRBV15; CDR3 protein: CATRRAGDGRHTNYGYTF
J gene: TRBJ2-1; D gene: TRBD2; V gene: TRBV5-1; CDR3 protein: CASSLVLAGTNEQFF
J gene: TRBJ1-3; D gene: NA; V gene: TRBV18; CDR3 protein: CASSPGGSGTRNTIYF
J gene: TRBJ1-1; D gene: NA; V gene: TRBV6-6; CDR3 protein: CASTEDRNTEAFF
J gene: TRBJ1-1; D gene: NA; V gene: TRBV19; CDR3 protein: CASIGQYTEAFF